This TCR beta chain was retrieved from a study of PD-1 blockade in classical Hodgkin lymphoma (dated by TCRdb to about 2020). General notes on the study: Nivolumab dosing was 3 mg/kg intravenously every 2 weeks, continuing until either disease progression or unacceptable toxicity. The study used TCR beta sequencing and CyTOF to define a peripheral blood immune signature of response to PD-1 blockade in classical Hodgkin lymphoma.

Summary of the overall study and its limitations: Only a single clinical trial cohort was studied, and what caused the repertoire differences, possibly disease activity or prior therapy, remained undefined. Patients starting nivolumab less than 1 year after ASCT had lower diversity and were excluded from later analyses to avoid confounding by immune reconstitution. Baseline diversity similar to that of newly diagnosed patients was observed in trial patients achieving complete response, whereas significantly lower diversity was observed in partial responders and progressors. Newly diagnosed patients were reported to have lower baseline TCR diversity than healthy donors, and relapsed/refractory patients were reported to have lower baseline TCR diversity still. By C4D1, a significant rise was seen in CD4+ TCR diversity but not in CD8+ TCR diversity (p=0.0027 vs p=0.16), and the rise was most apparent among complete responders (p=0.02).

Of note for this clone: Its antigen target is currently unknown. The record has no base qualities; no much larger clone is one base away.

The cysteine opens and the phenylalanine closes a CDR3 of 17 amino acids. Of all the DNA, just the CDR3 is kept, 51 bases in frame from base 1. Based on the germline V gene (reference sequence), the CDR1 and CDR2 sequences are SEHNR and FQNEAQ. Germline trimming: 2 bases from V, 10 bases from J; junction bases outside gene matches: 17. Reading the label with the study, this specimen's time point is: cycle 2 day 1 (C2D1) of nivolumab. Every trial patient had relapsed after autologous stem cell transplantation, and cohorts A, B and C differed in prior brentuximab vedotin exposure. The trial cohort was composed of approximately 60 patients with relapsed/refractory classical Hodgkin lymphoma, for whom complete response, partial response or progressive disease was recorded as best overall response. Single-agent nivolumab was administered to trial patients in the multi-cohort phase II CheckMate 205 trial. An independent review committee assessed best overall response by applying the 2007 International Working Group response criteria. Trial PBMCs were collected immediately before nivolumab initiation (C1D1) and during therapy at cycle 2 day 1 and cycle 4 day 1. After peripheral blood was drawn into 8 mL Vacutainer Cell Preparation Tubes, PBMCs were isolated by centrifugation and then cryopreserved.

The Qiagen DNeasy kit was used to extract genomic DNA from unsorted PBMCs and from the negatively selected CD4+ and CD8+ fractions. Using primers that anneal to V and J segments, immunoSEQ multiplex PCR amplified the TCR beta CDR3 regions. A synthetic immune receptor repertoire was used to minimize amplification bias, and remaining bias was computationally removed after sequencing. The study's own analysis went as follows. Custom Python scripts were used to quantify repertoire diversity as the Shannon entropy index. Unsorted, CD4+ and CD8+ repertoires were analyzed separately, except for combined analyses in which CD4+ and CD8+ sequences were merged in silico. A clone counted as expanded when the clone's frequency after treatment rose at least 2-fold relative to C1D1, and clones undetected at baseline were given a pseudocount of 0.5. Singleton clones were defined as clones with 0 or 1 copy at C1D1, and non-singleton clones were defined as clones with 2 or more copies. Clones expanded in unsorted samples were labelled as CD4+, CD8+ or unknown by matching protein sequences in sorted samples from the same patient. Wilcoxon tests on paired samples were used to test diversity changes from C1D1 to C4D1. Held by TCRdb, this immuneACCESS table contains in-frame sequences only and omits some clones. Under half of the omission traces to an unresolved V gene where checked; the cause of the rest is unknown. V, J and clone size were drawn from that table, and D and trimming were deduced from the DNA. This sample lists 25,000 to 30,000 clones; roughly 71% were detected once. About a quarter of the sample belongs to the ten largest clones.

The sequence was obtained from a human donor with classical Hodgkin lymphoma. The sample was peripheral blood mononuclear cells (PBMCs), taken before the second cycle of nivolumab. Recombination connected TRBV7-9 to TRBJ1-1, with 9 central nucleotides matching TRBD1. The CDR3 is CASSLKEDRGGPLGAFF. The DNA sequence reads TGTGCCAGCAGCTTAAAGGAGGACAGGGGAGGTCCCTTGGGAGCTTTCTTT.